This T cell receptor beta chain was sequenced for a study of T-cell memory formation after mild COVID-19. Whole-study context: Most TCR clusters belonged to a single donor. Study findings and constraints: The CD4+ clones that contracted clustered mainly within CM and EM, and the CD8+ clones concentrated in EMRA.

This clonotype was counted a few times. Its target is unknown. CDR1 is DFQATT, CDR2 SNEGSKA, per germline (reference sequence). The CDR3 is 13 residues long. Trimming took 6 bases from V and 2 from J, leaving 14 bases between them. 5'RACE primed at constant segments yielded TCR alpha and TCR beta cDNA libraries bearing sample barcodes and UMIs. TCRdb re-analysed the 5' RACE reads in MiXCR, keeping a single row per CDR3 protein. This table has around 300,000 distinct CDR3 sequences, more than 15% appearing once. The chain couples TRBV20-1 to TRBJ2-7; perhaps TRBD2 as D (7 bases). The receptor was isolated from a man aged 18 to 30 who had mild COVID-19 (a few samples of this study predate the infection). Cell type and time point are not known. Sequences were obtained from PBMCs or a T cell subset sorted from them (not recorded which). The CDR3 spells CSAEGGFAYEQYF. The CDR3 DNA sequence: TGCAGTGCCGAGGGGGGGTTCGCCTACGAGCAGTACTTC.